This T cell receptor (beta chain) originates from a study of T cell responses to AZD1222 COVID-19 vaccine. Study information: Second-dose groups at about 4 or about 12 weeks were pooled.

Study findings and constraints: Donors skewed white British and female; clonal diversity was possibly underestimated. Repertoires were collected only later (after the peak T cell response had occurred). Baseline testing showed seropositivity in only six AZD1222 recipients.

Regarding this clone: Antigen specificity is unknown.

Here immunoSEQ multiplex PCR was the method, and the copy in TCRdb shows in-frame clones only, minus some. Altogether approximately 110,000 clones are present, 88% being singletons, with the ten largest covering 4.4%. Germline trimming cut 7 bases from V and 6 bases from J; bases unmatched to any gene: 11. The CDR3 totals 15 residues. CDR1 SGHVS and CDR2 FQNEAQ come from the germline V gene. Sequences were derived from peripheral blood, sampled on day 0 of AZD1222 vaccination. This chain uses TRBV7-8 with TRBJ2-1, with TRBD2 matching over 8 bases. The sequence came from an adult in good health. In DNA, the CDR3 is TGTGCCAGCACCCCGGGGGGGGTTGAATTCAATGAGCAGTTCTTC. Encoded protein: CASTPGGVEFNEQFF.